Each of the 2 T cell receptor beta chains below was sequenced from the same sample in a study of blood T cell repertoires in COVID-19 (dated by TCRdb to about 2020). Library generation was performed with the immunoSEQ multiplex PCR assay. The table comes from immuneACCESS by way of TCRdb, which keeps in-frame sequences with V and J called. Part of the clones is missing from these tables; in studies checked, under half for an unresolved V gene and the rest for unknown reasons. In this sample the table shows roughly 430,000 clones, around 90% of which occur a single time. The ten largest make up over 2% of the sample. The sequenced material came from PBMCs or T cells enriched from blood (not recorded which). Every receptor here comes from a woman aged 35 to 49 with acute COVID-19.

The chain carries TRBV21-1 and TRBJ1-6. TRBV21-1 is a known pseudogene. The CDR3 consists of 13 residues. The CDR3 region has the DNA TGTGCCAGCAGCAAAGAAGGGAGTTCACCCCTCCACTTT. It translates to CASSKEGSSPLHF.

The chain uses TRBV3-1 (or the pseudogene TRBV3-2) and TRBJ1-5; 9 positions agree with TRBD1. Per germline, CDR1 LGHDT and CDR2 YNNKEL (reference sequence). Trimming took 6 bases from V and 6 from J; bases not matched to a gene: 3. The CDR3 length is 13 residues. The DNA for the CDR3 is TGTGCCAGCAGTCGGGACAGGGCTCAGCCCCAGCATTTT. Residues: CASSRDRAQPQHF.